The source of this TCR beta chain is a study of early T cells in non-severe SARS-CoV-2 infection. Study context: Bulk RNA from unsorted whole blood was sequenced; chains were unpaired.

Between the trimmed V and J ends, which lost 2 bases and 11 bases, there was a span of 15 bases. The CDR3 contains 13 residues. CDR1 is MNHEY, CDR2 SVGEGT, per germline. This clonotype was detected only a few times. Attachment of unique molecular identifiers was made to individual cDNA molecules. One entry per CDR3 protein, called by TCRdb with MiXCR from the 5' RACE reads. Of under 40,000 distinct CDR3 sequences in the sample, 5.8% were seen once. Material: whole blood. The genes are TRBV6-2 or TRBV6-3 and TRBJ1-1, with a possible D match to TRBD1 (5 bases). The receptor's source is an adult who was a healthcare worker with PCR-confirmed SARS-CoV-2 infection or an uninfected control (not recorded which). The CDR3: CASSYVGARYAFF. In nucleotides, the CDR3 is TGTGCCAGCAGTTACGTCGGGGCGCGGTATGCTTTCTTT.